The 27 T cell receptor beta chains presented below share a single source sample, sequenced in a study of T cell clonality in common variable immunodeficiency. The protocol was immunoSEQ multiplex PCR, while the TCRdb copy is restricted to in-frame clones and leaves out a portion. Captured here are 40,000 to 50,000 clones, none seen once; the top ten comprise about 5.9%. Sequenced sample: peripheral blood mononuclear cells. The receptor set was obtained from a person aged 18 to 69 in good health.

Worth noting for this clone: The CDR3 end falls 3 residues outside the read, so it is completed with the germline J gene. The V call is TRBV7-9, the J call TRBJ2-7, with TRBD1 as a possible D gene (6 bases). Germline CDR1 is SEHNR and CDR2 is FQNEAQ (reference sequence). The germline V and J ends were trimmed by 5 bases and 3 bases, with 8 bases remaining between them. This CDR3 comprises 12 residues. The DNA read from the CDR3 is TGTGCCAGCAGCCAGGACAGCTACGAG. Protein product: CASSQDSYE. In full, the CDR3 reads CASSQDSYEQYF.

This clone was counted many times. The observed sequence ends 3 residues before the CDR3 terminus, with the missing tail filled in from the germline J gene. The gene calls are TRBV29-1 and TRBJ2-3; 7 bases map to TRBD2. The CDR3 is made up of 13 amino acids. CDR1 is SQVTM and CDR2 is ANQGSEA in the germline V gene. Losses at the gene ends were 5 bases for V and 5 bases for J; bases not matched to a gene: 7. The CDR3 bases that were read are TGCAGCGTTAGAAGCGGGGTTGGAGATACG. Amino acids: CSVRSGVGDT. The CDR3 reads in full as CSVRSGVGDTQYF.

In this sample, this clone turned up a few times. Given a much more abundant clone one base away, this may be a read error. The sequenced fragment ends 3 residues before the CDR3 boundary, so the rest is inferred from the germline J gene. The chain has TRBV7-9 and TRBJ2-3, with 9 nucleotides matching TRBD1. The CDR3 loop spans 15 amino acids. The germline CDR1 and CDR2 sequences are SEHNR and FQNEAQ (reference sequence). CDR3 DNA (partial): TGTGCCAGCAGCTCCGGGACAGGGACCAATCAGCCG. Translating gives CASSSGTGTNQP. Given in full, the CDR3 is CASSSGTGTNQPQYF.

This clone appeared a few times. The CDR3 goes on 3 residues after the read ends, and that part is filled in from the germline J gene. This sequence joins TRBV5-1 and TRBJ2-7; D call uncertain. The CDR3 runs to 14 residues. Per germline, CDR1 SGHRS and CDR2 YFSETQ. The V gene lost 5 bases and the J gene lost 0 bases, with 12 bases spanning the gap. The sequenced CDR3 bases are TGCGCCAGCAGAGTCGAGGTGAGCTCCTACGAG. It yields the protein CASRVEVSSYE. The entire CDR3 sequence reads CASRVEVSSYEQYF.

This clone was observed many times. An end of the junction differs from the germline gene, which may be a read error. The CDR3 DNA, read in part, is TGTGCCGGCAGCAGGGAATCTACCTACGAG. This codes for CAGSRESTYE. Given in full, the CDR3 is CAGSRESTYEQYF. V is TRBV6-2 or TRBV6-3 and J is TRBJ2-7; perhaps TRBD1 as D (5 bases). The read is 3 residues too short to cover the CDR3 end, so that end is filled in from the germline J gene. The CDR3 sequence is 13 residues long. Per the germline V gene, CDR1 is MNHEY and CDR2 is SVGEGT.

In its sample, this clone was seen many times. The CDR3 end is not reached by the read, which stops 3 residues before it; the germline J gene fills it in. J is TRBJ2-6 and V is TRBV20-1; TRBD2 matches at 10 bases. The V and J ends lost 6 bases and 0 bases, in that order; junction bases with no gene match: 11. This CDR3 contains 18 residues. Germline V gene data show CDR1 as DFQATT and CDR2 as SNEGSKA (reference sequence). The CDR3 region is CSAPHSGGSYSGANVLTF. CDR3 DNA, as far as it was read: TGCAGTGCACCGCATAGCGGGGGGTCATACTCTGGGGCCAACGTC.

Many counts were recorded for this clone. With the read ending 3 residues before the CDR3 end, the germline J gene is used to fill in that end. The chain employs TRBV5-6 and TRBJ2-2; 8 positions match TRBD2. This CDR3 has 15 amino acids. The V gene's germline CDR1 is SGHDT and CDR2 YYEEEE. J was trimmed by 1 base and V by 4 bases; bases with no gene match: 3. CDR3 DNA, as far as it was read: TGTGCCAGCAGCCTGGCGGGGGGGAACACCGGGGAG. Protein: CASSLAGGNTGE. The full CDR3 reads CASSLAGGNTGELFF.

This clone was picked up many times. The read halts 3 residues ahead of the CDR3 end, with the missing end drawn from the germline J gene. This rearrangement joins TRBV19 to TRBJ2-1; perhaps TRBD2 as D (6 bases). CDR1 and CDR2 from the germline V gene are LNHDA and SQIVND (reference sequence). Trimming left V 3 bases short and J 0 bases short, with 18 bases between. The CDR3 has 18 amino acids. The CDR3 DNA, read in part, is TGTGCCAGTAGTATCCTTGTCCCTGTGGGGGGCTCCTACAATGAG. Translation: CASSILVPVGGSYNE. Given in full, the CDR3 is CASSILVPVGGSYNEQFF. Full variable domain (missing parts from reference TRBV19 and TRBJ2-1): DGGITQSPKYLFRKEGQNVTLSCEQNLNHDAMYWYRQDPGQGLRLIYYSQIVNDFQKGDIAEGYSVSREKKESFPLTVTSAQKNPTAFYLCASSILVPVGGSYNEQFFGPGTRLTVL.

This clone was counted a few times. The CDR3 extends 3 residues past the end of the read, so its final part is completed from the germline J gene. The chain carries TRBV6-2 or TRBV6-3 and TRBJ1-6; the D gene is possibly TRBD1 (5 bases). Germline-derived CDR1 and CDR2 are MNHEY and SVGEGT. CDR3 size: 15 residues. The ends were cut back, 7 bases at V and 10 bases at J, with 20 bases in the middle. CDR3 residues: CASTPDRAGPSPLHF. Partial CDR3 DNA: TGTGCCAGCACCCCTGATCGGGCAGGGCCCTCACCC.

There are many counts of this clone. The sequence runs out 3 residues before the end of the CDR3; the remainder is reconstructed from the germline J gene. The rearrangement uses TRBV10-1 and TRBJ1-1, with a weak D call TRBD1 (6 bases). This CDR3 is 13 amino acids long. CDR1 and CDR2 (germline): WNHNN, SYGVQD (reference sequence). Between the trimmed V and J ends, which lost 6 bases and 2 bases, there was a span of 10 bases. CDR3 sequence reads: CASSWTVNTEAFF. The covered CDR3 bases are TGCGCCAGCAGCTGGACAGTAAACACTGAA.

This clone was detected a few times. The CDR3 end lies 3 residues beyond the end of the read and is filled in from the germline J gene. The J gene is TRBJ2-2, the V gene TRBV18; D possibly corresponds to TRBD1 (5 bases). This CDR3 is 15 amino acids long. Germline assignment: CDR1 KGHSH and CDR2 LQKENI. Trimming removed 3 bases at V and 2 bases at J, with 10 bases between. CDR3 sequence: CASSPIQGNTGELFF. The CDR3 bases that were read are TGTGCCAGCTCACCTATCCAGGGAAACACCGGGGAG. The full variable domain, with the rest looked up from reference TRBV18 and TRBJ2-2, is NAGVMQNPRHLVRRRGQEARLRCSPMKGHSHVYWYRQLPEEGLKFMVYLQKENIIDESGMPKERFSAEFPKEGPSILRIQQVVRGDSAAYFCASSPIQGNTGELFFGEGSRLTVL.

This clone has a handful of counts. The read terminates 3 residues ahead of where the CDR3 ends, so the germline J gene completes it. The rearrangement uses TRBV2 and TRBJ2-7, with D possibly matching TRBD2 (6 bases). Germline CDR1 is SNHLY and CDR2 is FYNNEI. The CDR3 has 17 amino acids. V dropped 6 bases and J dropped 0 bases, with 21 bases sitting between them. The CDR3 DNA, read in part, is TGTGCCAGCAGGGGCCGGCCGGGAGCAGGGTCCTCCTACGAG. The encoded protein is CASRGRPGAGSSYE. The CDR3 reads in full as CASRGRPGAGSSYEQYF.

This clone was detected only a few times. Being one base from a much bigger clone, this may be a read error. The read falls 3 residues short of the CDR3 end, and the missing part is taken from the germline J gene. This same CDR3 is encoded by further DNA sequences in the sample. The rearrangement joins TRBV7-6 to TRBJ2-2; D might be TRBD1 (7 bases). The CDR3 loop spans 17 amino acids. Germline V gives CDR1 SGHVS, CDR2 FNYEAQ. The CDR3 is CASSYPGGTANTGELFF. CDR3 DNA, as far as it was read: TGTGCCAGTAGCTACCCGGGCGGGACAGCGAACACCGGGGAG.

This clone was found many times. The observed sequence ends 3 residues before the CDR3 terminus, with the missing tail filled in from the germline J gene. The V call is TRBV12-3 or TRBV12-4, the J call TRBJ2-5, with TRBD1 identical over 7 bases. V lost 6 bases and J lost 5; bases outside the gene matches: 15. The CDR3 consists of 16 residues. The CDR3 is CASSLNRGTGYETQYF. Partial CDR3 DNA: TGTGCCAGCAGCCTAAACAGGGGAACCGGGTATGAGACC.

This clone came up many times. The read stops 3 residues short of the end of the CDR3; the missing end is completed from the germline J gene. The genes are TRBV7-9 and TRBJ2-2; D not certain. Germline V gene lookup returns CDR1 SEHNR and CDR2 FQNEAQ (reference sequence). Trimming removed 5 bases at V and 8 bases at J, with 15 bases between. The CDR3 runs 14 residues. The part of the CDR3 DNA that was read is TGTGCCAGCAGCCCGTTTCCGTCGTCGGGGGAG. Translated, it gives CASSPFPSSGE. The complete CDR3 sequence is CASSPFPSSGELFF.

This clone was counted at least ten times. The observed sequence ends 3 residues before the CDR3 terminus, with the missing tail filled in from the germline J gene. This chain uses TRBV5-6 with TRBJ1-6; D gene unclear. Trimming removed 6 bases from V and 7 bases from J, with 17 bases in between. The length of the CDR3 is 15 residues. Germline loops: CDR1 SGHDT, CDR2 YYEEEE. The CDR3 is CASTLGGLPNSPLHF. CDR3 DNA, as far as it was read: TGTGCCAGCACCCTCGGCGGACTCCCCAATTCACCC. Filled out from reference TRBV5-6 and TRBJ1-6, the complete variable domain reads DAGVTQSPTHLIKTRGQQVTLRCSPKSGHDTVSWYQQALGQGPQFIFQYYEEEERQRGNFPDRFSGHQFPNYSSELNVNALLLGDSALYLCASTLGGLPNSPLHFGNGTRLTVT.

A remark on this clone: The read terminates 3 residues ahead of where the CDR3 ends, so the germline J gene completes it. The gene calls are TRBV29-1 and TRBJ1-5, with D perhaps TRBD1 (5 bases). The germline CDR1 and CDR2 sequences are SQVTM and ANQGSEA. This CDR3 is built from 13 residues. The V end was cut by 6 bases, the J end by 9 bases, with 18 bases between. The CDR3 DNA, read in part, is TGCAGCGTGGAGACAAAGAGCCAGGGGCCC. It yields the protein CSVETKSQGP. The whole CDR3 reads CSVETKSQGPQHF.

Ten or more counts support this clone. The read halts 3 residues ahead of the CDR3 end, with the missing end drawn from the germline J gene. This sequence joins TRBV5-1 and TRBJ2-3; TRBD1 aligns across 11 bases. In germline, CDR1 is SGHRS, CDR2 YFSETQ. CDR3 length equals 15 residues. The covered CDR3 bases are TGCGCCAGCAGCACCCGGGACAGGGGGAGGGAGACG. Protein product: CASSTRDRGRET. The whole CDR3 reads CASSTRDRGRETQYF. Drawing the rest from reference TRBV5-1 and TRBJ2-3, the complete variable domain is KAGVTQTPRYLIKTRGQQVTLSCSPISGHRSVSWYQQTPGQGLQFLFEYFSETQRNKGNFPGRFSGRQFSNSRSEMNVSTLELGDSALYLCASSTRDRGRETQYFGPGTRLTVL.

Ten or more counts support this clone. The read stops 3 residues short of the end of the CDR3; the missing end is completed from the germline J gene. The V call is TRBV4-2, the J call TRBJ2-1; 8 bases match TRBD2. With 1 base clipped from V and 7 bases from J, the junction kept 9 bases outside the gene matches. CDR1 LGHNA and CDR2 YNFKEQ come from the germline V gene. This CDR3 spans 16 amino acids. The sequenced part of the CDR3 DNA is TGTGCCAGCAGCCAAGGGGCGGGGGGAAGTTTAAATGAG. Translated: CASSQGAGGSLNE. Given in full, the CDR3 is CASSQGAGGSLNEQFF.

This clone was recorded at least ten times. The read halts 3 residues ahead of the CDR3 end, with the missing end drawn from the germline J gene. This chain connects TRBV27 to TRBJ1-2; 9 positions agree with TRBD1. There are 15 residues in the CDR3. The germline gives CDR1 MNHEY, CDR2 SMNVEV (reference sequence). J lost 4 bases, V lost 5 bases, and 8 bases had no gene match. CDR3 DNA, as far as it was read: TGTGCCAGCAGTAACTTCGGGACAGGGAGCTATGGC. Protein product: CASSNFGTGSYG. The whole CDR3 region reads CASSNFGTGSYGYTF.

About this clone itself: The CDR3 goes on 3 residues after the read ends, and that part is filled in from the germline J gene. The V call is TRBV6-2 or TRBV6-3, the J call TRBJ2-3; 9 nucleotides match TRBD1. CDR3 length: 16 residues. Per the germline V gene, CDR1 is MNHEY and CDR2 is SVGEGT. The CDR3 is CASSSGTGSTNQPQYF. The sequenced part of the CDR3 DNA is TGTGCCAGCAGTTCAGGGACAGGGAGCACCAATCAGCCG.

Many counts were recorded for this clone. Coverage ceases 3 residues before the CDR3 finishes, and the germline J gene fills in the end. V and J are TRBV5-1 and TRBJ1-5, with 8 bases identical to TRBD1. This CDR3 has 14 amino acids. Germline V gene lookup returns CDR1 SGHRS and CDR2 YFSETQ. The V gene end was trimmed by 4 bases and the J gene end by 2 bases; junction bases not matched to a gene: 2. The CDR3 is CASSQGQGNQPQHF. CDR3 DNA, as far as it was read: TGCGCCAGCAGCCAGGGACAGGGCAATCAGCCC.

In its sample, this clone was seen many times. The read ends 3 residues shy of where the CDR3 ends; the end is completed using the germline J gene. The chain carries TRBV19 and TRBJ1-6, with no clear D. Trimming stripped 7 bases from V and 0 bases from J, with 10 bases between. The CDR3 totals 15 residues. CDR1 is LNHDA and CDR2 is SQIVND in the germline V gene (reference sequence). CDR3 amino acids: CASTVRPSYNSPLHF. CDR3 DNA (partial): TGTGCCAGTACAGTAAGGCCCTCCTATAATTCACCC.

This clone has at least ten counts. The CDR3 goes on 3 residues after the read ends, and that part is filled in from the germline J gene. V gene TRBV5-8 combines with J gene TRBJ2-4; D might be TRBD2 (5 bases). Germline CDR1 SGHTS, CDR2 YDEGEE. The ends were cut back, 4 bases at V and 6 bases at J, with 17 bases in the middle. This CDR3 is built from 15 residues. The CDR3: CASSPRGQSGNIQYF. The sequenced part of the CDR3 DNA is TGTGCCAGCAGCCCGCGCGGGCAATCTGGAAACATT.

On this clone itself: The read terminates 3 residues before the CDR3 end, so the remaining end is supplied by the germline J gene. The chain couples TRBV6-1 to TRBJ2-4; no firm D call. CDR1 and CDR2 (germline): MNHNS, SASEGT. The CDR3 loop spans 13 amino acids. The CDR3 DNA, read in part, is TGTGCCAGCTCTGAAGGATCCTTCTATGGT. Translating gives CASSEGSFYG. From start to end, the CDR3 is CASSEGSFYGQYF.

This clone came up many times. The read ends 3 residues early relative to the CDR3; the germline J gene fills the gap. V usage is TRBV5-6 and J usage is TRBJ1-2; D is uncertain. Germline CDR1 reads SGHDT; CDR2 reads YYEEEE. CDR3 length equals 12 residues. V shed 3 bases and J shed 6 bases, with 9 bases lying between them. This CDR3 reads CASSSYVDGYTF. Partial CDR3 DNA: TGTGCCAGCAGCTCCTACGTGGATGGC. The full variable domain, in which reference TRBV5-6 and TRBJ1-2 provide the parts outside the CDR3, is DAGVTQSPTHLIKTRGQQVTLRCSPKSGHDTVSWYQQALGQGPQFIFQYYEEEERQRGNFPDRFSGHQFPNYSSELNVNALLLGDSALYLCASSSYVDGYTFGSGTRLTVV.

This clone was seen at least ten times. The read gets to within 3 residues of the CDR3 end, and the germline J gene fills in the rest. V usage is TRBV7-2 and J usage is TRBJ1-2; tentative D call: TRBD1 (6 bases). V gave up 7 bases and J gave up 4 bases, with 16 bases separating them. In germline, CDR1 is SGHTA, CDR2 FQGNSA. There are 14 residues in the CDR3. The CDR3 is CASTQGYRIYGYTF. The DNA read from the CDR3 is TGTGCCAGCACCCAGGGGTACCGAATCTATGGC.